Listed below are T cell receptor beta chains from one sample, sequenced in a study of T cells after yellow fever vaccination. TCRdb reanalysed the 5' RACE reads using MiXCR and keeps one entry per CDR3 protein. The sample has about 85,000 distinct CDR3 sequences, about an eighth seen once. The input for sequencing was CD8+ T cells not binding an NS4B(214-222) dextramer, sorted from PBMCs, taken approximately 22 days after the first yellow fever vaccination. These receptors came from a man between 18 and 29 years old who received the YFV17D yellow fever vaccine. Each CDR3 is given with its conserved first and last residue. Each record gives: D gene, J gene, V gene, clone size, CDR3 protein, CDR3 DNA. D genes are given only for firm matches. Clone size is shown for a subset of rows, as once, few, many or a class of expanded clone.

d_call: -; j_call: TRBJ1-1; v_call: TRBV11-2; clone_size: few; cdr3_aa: CASSGGTSEAFF; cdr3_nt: TGTGCCAGCTCGGGCGGGACCTCTGAAGCTTTCTTT
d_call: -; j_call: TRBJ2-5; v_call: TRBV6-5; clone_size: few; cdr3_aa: CASSYGTQETQYF; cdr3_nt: TGTGCCAGCAGTTACGGGACGCAAGAGACCCAGTACTTC
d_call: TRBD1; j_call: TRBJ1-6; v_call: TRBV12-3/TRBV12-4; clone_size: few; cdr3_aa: CASSEGQGGTPLHF; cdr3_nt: TGTGCCAGCAGTGAGGGACAGGGAGGGACACCCCTCCACTTT
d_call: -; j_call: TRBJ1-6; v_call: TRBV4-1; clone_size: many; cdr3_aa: CASSQVSDGGSPLHF; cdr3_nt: TGCGCCAGCAGCCAAGTGTCCGACGGAGGTTCACCCCTCCACTTT
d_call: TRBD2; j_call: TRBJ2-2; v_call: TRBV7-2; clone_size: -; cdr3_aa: CASSLVSRGSTGELFF; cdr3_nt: TGTGCCAGCAGCTTAGTCTCGCGGGGGAGTACCGGGGAGCTGTTTTTT
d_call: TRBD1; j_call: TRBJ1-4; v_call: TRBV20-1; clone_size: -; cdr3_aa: CSASPPGQGVPPPF; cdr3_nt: TGCAGTGCTAGCCCACCGGGACAGGGAGTCCCTCCCCCTTTC
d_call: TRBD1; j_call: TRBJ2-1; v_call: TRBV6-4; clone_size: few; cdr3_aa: CASSSGQGTRYNEQFF; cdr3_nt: TGTGCCAGCAGCAGTGGACAGGGGACAAGGTACAATGAGCAGTTCTTC
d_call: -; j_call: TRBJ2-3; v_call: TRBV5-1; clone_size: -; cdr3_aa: CASSLHPTSTDTQYF; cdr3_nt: TGCGCCAGCAGCTTGCATCCGACTAGCACAGATACGCAGTATTTT
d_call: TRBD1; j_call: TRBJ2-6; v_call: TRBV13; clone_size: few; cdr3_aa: CASSPDRGSGANVLTF; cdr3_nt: TGTGCCAGCAGCCCGGACAGGGGGTCTGGGGCCAACGTCCTGACTTTC
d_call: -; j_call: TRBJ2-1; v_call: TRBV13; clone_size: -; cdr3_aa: CASSLGYDRYNEQFF; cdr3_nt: TGTGCCAGCAGCTTAGGCTACGACAGATACAATGAGCAGTTCTTC
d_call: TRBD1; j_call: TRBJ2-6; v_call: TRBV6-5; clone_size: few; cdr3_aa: CASSYTGQGGSGANVLTF; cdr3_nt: TGTGCCAGCAGTTATACGGGACAGGGGGGGTCTGGGGCCAACGTCCTGACTTTC
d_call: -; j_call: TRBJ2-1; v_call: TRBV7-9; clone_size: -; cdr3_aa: CASSLGQRSSYNEQFF; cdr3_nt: TGTGCCAGCAGCTTAGGACAGAGGAGCTCCTACAATGAGCAGTTCTTC
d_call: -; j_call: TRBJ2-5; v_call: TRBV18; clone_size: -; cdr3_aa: CASSLIITNQETQYF; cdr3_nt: TGTGCCAGCTCACTCATAATAACCAACCAAGAGACCCAGTACTTC
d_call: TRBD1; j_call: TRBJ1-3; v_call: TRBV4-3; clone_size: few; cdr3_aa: CASSQEGQGLSGNTIYF; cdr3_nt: TGCGCCAGCAGCCAGGAAGGACAGGGCCTCTCGGGAAACACCATATATTTT
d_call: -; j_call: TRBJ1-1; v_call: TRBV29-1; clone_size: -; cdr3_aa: CSVAQGGRAFF; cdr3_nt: TGCAGCGTGGCCCAAGGGGGTAGGGCTTTCTTT
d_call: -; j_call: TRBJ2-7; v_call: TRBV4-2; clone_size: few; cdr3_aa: CASSQEGIEQYF; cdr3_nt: TGTGCCAGCAGCCAAGAAGGGATCGAGCAGTACTTC
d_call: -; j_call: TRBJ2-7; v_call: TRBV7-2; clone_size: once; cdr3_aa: CASSTYPGSYEQYF; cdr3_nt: TGTGCCAGCAGCACCTACCCAGGGTCCTACGAGCAGTACTTC
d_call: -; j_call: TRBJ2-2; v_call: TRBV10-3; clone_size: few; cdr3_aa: CAIPRTETNTGELFF; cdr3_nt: TGTGCCATCCCTCGGACAGAGACGAACACCGGGGAGCTGTTTTTT
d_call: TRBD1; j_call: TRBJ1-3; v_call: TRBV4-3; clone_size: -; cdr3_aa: CASSQDSTGAGNTIYF; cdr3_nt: TGCGCCAGCAGCCAAGATTCTACAGGGGCAGGAAACACCATATATTTT
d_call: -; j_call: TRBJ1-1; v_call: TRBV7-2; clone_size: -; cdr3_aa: CASSLAVLASVNTEAFF; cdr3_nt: TGTGCCAGCAGCTTAGCCGTTTTGGCCAGCGTGAACACTGAAGCTTTCTTT
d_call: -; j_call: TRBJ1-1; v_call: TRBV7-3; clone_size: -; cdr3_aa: CASSLTQAHEAFF; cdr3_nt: TGTGCCAGCAGCTTAACCCAGGCACATGAAGCTTTCTTT
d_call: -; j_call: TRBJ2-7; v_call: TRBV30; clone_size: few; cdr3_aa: CAWSNKTNYEQYF; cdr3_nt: TGTGCCTGGAGCAACAAGACCAACTACGAGCAGTACTTC
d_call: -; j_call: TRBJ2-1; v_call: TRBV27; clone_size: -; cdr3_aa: CASRLTGTGRYNEQFF; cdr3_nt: TGTGCCAGCAGGCTCACCGGGACGGGCCGCTACAATGAGCAGTTCTTC
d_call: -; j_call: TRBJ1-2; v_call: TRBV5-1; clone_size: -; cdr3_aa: CASSWDISGYTF; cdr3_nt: TGCGCCAGCAGCTGGGACATTTCTGGCTACACCTTC
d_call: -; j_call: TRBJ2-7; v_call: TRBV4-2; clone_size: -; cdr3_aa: CASPEGASYEQYF; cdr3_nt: TGTGCCAGTCCCGAAGGGGCCTCCTACGAGCAGTACTTC
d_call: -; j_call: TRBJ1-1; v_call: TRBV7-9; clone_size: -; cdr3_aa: CASRHRSRLNTEAFF; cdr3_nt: TGTGCCAGCAGGCACAGGAGTCGACTGAACACTGAAGCTTTCTTT
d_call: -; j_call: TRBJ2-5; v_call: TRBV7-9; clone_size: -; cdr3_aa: CASSLAGTQYF; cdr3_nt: TGTGCCAGCAGCCTAGCCGGGACCCAGTACTTC
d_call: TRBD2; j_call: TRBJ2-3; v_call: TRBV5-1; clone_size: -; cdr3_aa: CASRLEVLAGDRTDTQYF; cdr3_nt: TGCGCCAGCAGACTGGAGGTCCTAGCGGGGGACAGGACAGATACGCAGTATTTT
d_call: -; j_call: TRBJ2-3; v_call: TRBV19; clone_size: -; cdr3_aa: CASSAIGDTDTQYF; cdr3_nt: TGTGCCAGTAGTGCCATAGGGGACACAGATACGCAGTATTTT
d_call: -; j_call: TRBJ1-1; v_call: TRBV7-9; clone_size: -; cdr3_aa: CASSPGTRGEAFF; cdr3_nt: TGTGCCAGCAGCCCAGGCACACGAGGTGAAGCTTTCTTT
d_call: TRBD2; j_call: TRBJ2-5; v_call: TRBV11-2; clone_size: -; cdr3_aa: CASSPGTSGGAWETQYF; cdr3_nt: TGTGCCAGCAGCCCTGGGACTAGCGGGGGGGCTTGGGAGACCCAGTACTTC
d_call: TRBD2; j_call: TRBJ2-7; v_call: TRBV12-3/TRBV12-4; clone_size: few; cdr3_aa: CASSHLGGSYEQYF; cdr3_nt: TGTGCCAGCAGTCATCTGGGCGGGAGCTACGAGCAGTACTTC
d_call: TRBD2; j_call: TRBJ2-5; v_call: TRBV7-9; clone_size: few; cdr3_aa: CASSLAGGRDQETQYF; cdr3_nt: TGTGCCAGCAGCCTCGCAGGAGGGAGGGACCAAGAGACCCAGTACTTC
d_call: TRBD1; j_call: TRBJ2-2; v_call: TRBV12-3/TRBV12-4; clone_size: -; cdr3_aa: CASSWGRGPDTGELFF; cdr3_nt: TGTGCCAGCAGTTGGGGCAGGGGGCCGGACACCGGGGAGCTGTTTTTT
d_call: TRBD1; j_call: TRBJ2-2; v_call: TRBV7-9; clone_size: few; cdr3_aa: CASSFIPGQGASGELFF; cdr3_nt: TGTGCCAGCAGCTTCATACCGGGACAGGGGGCTTCCGGGGAGCTGTTTTTT
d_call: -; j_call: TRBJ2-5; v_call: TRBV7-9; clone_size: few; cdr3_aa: CASSPRTSDQETQYF; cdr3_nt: TGTGCCAGCAGCCCACGGACGTCGGATCAAGAGACCCAGTACTTC
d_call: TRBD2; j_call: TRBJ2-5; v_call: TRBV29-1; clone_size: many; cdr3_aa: CSVDPTGGRTQYF; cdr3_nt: TGCAGCGTTGACCCCACGGGAGGAAGGACCCAGTACTTC
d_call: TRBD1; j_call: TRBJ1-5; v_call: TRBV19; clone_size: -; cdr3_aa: CASSFQGGASNQPQHF; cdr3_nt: TGTGCCAGTAGTTTTCAGGGGGGTGCTAGCAATCAGCCCCAGCATTTT
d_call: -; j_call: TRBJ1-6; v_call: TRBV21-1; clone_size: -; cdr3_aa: CASSTGTEALHF; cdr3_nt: TGTGCCAGCAGCACCGGGACGGAAGCCCTCCACTTT
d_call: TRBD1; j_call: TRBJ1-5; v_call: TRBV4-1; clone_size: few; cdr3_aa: CASSLQDDRGEPQHF; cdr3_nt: TGCGCCAGCAGCCTACAAGACGACAGGGGTGAGCCCCAGCATTTT
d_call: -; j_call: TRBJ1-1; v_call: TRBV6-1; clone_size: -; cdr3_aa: CASTAGGNTEAFF; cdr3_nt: TGTGCCAGCACAGCGGGGGGGAACACTGAAGCTTTCTTT
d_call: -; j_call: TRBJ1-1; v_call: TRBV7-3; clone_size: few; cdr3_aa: CASSPVPSTEAFF; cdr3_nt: TGTGCCAGCAGCCCGGTCCCGTCCACTGAAGCTTTCTTT
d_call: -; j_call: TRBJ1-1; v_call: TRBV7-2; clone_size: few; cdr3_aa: CASSFWVSDTEAFF; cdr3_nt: TGTGCCAGCAGCTTTTGGGTTTCGGACACTGAAGCTTTCTTT
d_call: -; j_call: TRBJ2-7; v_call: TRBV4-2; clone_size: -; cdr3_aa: CASSQVSGGIYEQYF; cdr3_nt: TGTGCCAGCAGCCAAGTTTCTGGGGGCATCTACGAGCAGTACTTC
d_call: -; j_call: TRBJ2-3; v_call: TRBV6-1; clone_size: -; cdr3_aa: CASLQVWGTDTQYF; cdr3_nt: TGTGCCAGCCTCCAGGTGTGGGGCACAGATACGCAGTATTTT
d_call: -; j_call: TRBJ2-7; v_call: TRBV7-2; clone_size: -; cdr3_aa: CASSFSPGTYEQYF; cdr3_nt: TGTGCCAGCAGCTTTAGCCCGGGGACGTACGAGCAGTACTTC
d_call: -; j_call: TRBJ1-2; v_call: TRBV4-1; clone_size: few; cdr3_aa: CASSQAIDSPYGYTF; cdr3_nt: TGCGCCAGCAGCCAAGCCATCGACAGCCCCTATGGCTACACCTTC
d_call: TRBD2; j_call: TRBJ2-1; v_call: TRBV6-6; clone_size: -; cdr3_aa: CASRGTGGWEQFF; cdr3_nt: TGTGCCAGCAGAGGAACGGGGGGGTGGGAGCAGTTCTTC
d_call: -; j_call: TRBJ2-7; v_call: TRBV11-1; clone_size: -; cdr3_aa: CASSYQTGIYEQYF; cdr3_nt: TGTGCCAGCAGTTATCAGACAGGAATCTACGAGCAGTACTTC
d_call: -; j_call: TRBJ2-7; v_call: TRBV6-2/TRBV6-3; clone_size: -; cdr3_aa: CASTQGLSYEQYF; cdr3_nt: TGTGCCAGCACTCAAGGCTTGTCCTACGAGCAGTACTTC
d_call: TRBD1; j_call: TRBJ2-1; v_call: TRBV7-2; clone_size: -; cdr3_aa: CASSLAYRGLYYNEQFF; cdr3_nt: TGTGCCAGCAGCCTTGCTTACAGGGGTCTTTACTACAATGAGCAGTTCTTC
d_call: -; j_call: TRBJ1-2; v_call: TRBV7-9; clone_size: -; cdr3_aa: CASSLSLTANYGYTF; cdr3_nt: TGTGCCAGCAGCTTATCGTTGACTGCTAACTATGGCTACACCTTC
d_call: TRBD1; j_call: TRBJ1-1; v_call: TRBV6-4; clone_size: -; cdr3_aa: CASSDSDEQGATEAFF; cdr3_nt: TGTGCCAGCAGTGACTCGGACGAACAGGGGGCAACTGAAGCTTTCTTT
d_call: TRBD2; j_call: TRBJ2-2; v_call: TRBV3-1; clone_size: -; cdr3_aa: CASSLGLAGPTGELFF; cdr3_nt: TGTGCCAGCAGCCTGGGACTAGCGGGACCTACCGGGGAGCTGTTTTTT
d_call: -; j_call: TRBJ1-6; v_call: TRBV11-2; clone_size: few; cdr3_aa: CASSPSGVGSPLHF; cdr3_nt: TGTGCCAGCAGCCCCAGTGGGGTCGGTTCACCCCTCCACTTT
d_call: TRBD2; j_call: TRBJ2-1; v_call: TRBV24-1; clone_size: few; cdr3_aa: CATSDPGLAGALVF; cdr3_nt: TGTGCCACCAGTGATCCCGGACTAGCGGGGGCCCTAGTCTTC
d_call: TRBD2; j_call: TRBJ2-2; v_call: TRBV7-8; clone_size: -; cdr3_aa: CASSLGGSHTGELFF; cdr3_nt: TGTGCCAGCAGCTTGGGGGGGTCTCACACCGGGGAGCTGTTTTTT
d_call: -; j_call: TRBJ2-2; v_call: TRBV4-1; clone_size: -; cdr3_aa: CASSQVGIGAAGELFF; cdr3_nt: TGCGCCAGCAGCCAAGTAGGCATAGGGGCAGCCGGGGAGCTGTTTTTT
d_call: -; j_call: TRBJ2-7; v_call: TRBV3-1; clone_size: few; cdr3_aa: CASRSTGNEQYF; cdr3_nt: TGTGCCAGCAGATCTACAGGGAACGAGCAGTACTTC